The 10 T cell receptor beta chains below come from one sample, sequenced in a study of cytomegalovirus exposure and HLA in healthy donors. With 60 Vbeta and 13 Jbeta primers, the PCR was carried out. Profiled with immunoSEQ multiplex PCR; TCRdb holds only in-frame clones, not every one. This sample's table reports 200,000 to 250,000 clones. Sequenced input: PBMCs. Source of these receptors: a woman between 25 and 40 years old in good health and CMV-seropositive.

This sequence joins TRBV7-8 and TRBJ2-5, with D perhaps TRBD1 (6 bases). Trimming removed 3 bases at V and 5 bases at J, with 10 bases between. The CDR3 extends over 13 amino acids. The germline gives CDR1 SGHVS, CDR2 FQNEAQ. In DNA, the CDR3 is TGTGCCAGCAGCTTCGGGACAAAGGAGACCCAGTACTTC. It translates to CASSFGTKETQYF.

The chain carries TRBV10-3 and TRBJ2-7; 7 bases map to TRBD2. The CDR3 sequence is 16 residues long. V was clipped by 2 bases and J by 4 bases; unmatched bases: 11. The germline gives CDR1 ENHRY, CDR2 SYGVKD. This chain's CDR3 is CAISEGPTPGGYEQYF. CDR3 nucleotide sequence: TGTGCCATCAGTGAGGGACCCACACCGGGGGGATACGAGCAGTACTTC.

The chain combines TRBV2 with TRBJ1-2; the match to TRBD1 covers 7 bases. The trim removed 10 bases at V and 4 bases at J, leaving 18 bases unmatched. This CDR3 contains 16 residues. From germline, CDR1 is SNHLY and CDR2 FYNNEI. CDR3 DNA: TGTGCCATCGTGAGGGGATACACCGGACAGGCCTATGGCTACACCTTC. This encodes CAIVRGYTGQAYGYTF.

The chain carries TRBV7-2 and TRBJ2-5; 8 bases are a match to TRBD1. Trimming took 5 bases from V and 2 from J; bases not matched to a gene: 7. Looked up from germline, CDR1 is SGHTA and CDR2 is FQGNSA. The CDR3 spans 15 residues. CDR3 sequence: CASSLGQGAQETQYF. The CDR3 bases are TGTGCCAGCAGCCTAGGACAGGGCGCACAAGAGACCCAGTACTTC.

V usage is TRBV27 and J usage is TRBJ2-7; the D gene is possibly TRBD1 (5 bases). V was cut by 2 bases and J by 2 bases, with 7 bases left in between. This CDR3 contains 13 residues. Germline V CDR1 and CDR2: MNHEY, SMNVEV (reference sequence). The CDR3: CASSLRQTYEQYF. As DNA, the CDR3 is TGTGCCAGCAGTTTACGACAGACCTACGAGCAGTACTTC.

This chain links TRBV15 with TRBJ2-3, with D unclear. This CDR3 is built from 13 residues. Germline V gives CDR1 LNHNV, CDR2 YYDKDF (reference sequence). V shed 5 bases and J shed 2 bases, with 8 bases lying between them. As DNA, the CDR3 is TGTGCCACCAGCCGCGCCTTCACAGATACGCAGTATTTT. It encodes CATSRAFTDTQYF. Looking up the rest from reference TRBV15 and TRBJ2-3 gives the full variable domain: DAMVIQNPRYQVTQFGKPVTLSCSQTLNHNVMYWYQQKSSQAPKLLFHYYDKDFNNEADTPDNFQSRRPNTSFCFLDIRSPGLGDTAMYLCATSRAFTDTQYFGPGTRLTVL.

Worth noting for this clone: Other DNA sequences from this sample encode an identical CDR3 as well. The rearrangement joins TRBV5-4 to TRBJ2-5; weak D call: TRBD1 (6 bases). This CDR3 is built from 15 residues. The germline gives CDR1 SGHNT, CDR2 YYREEE (reference sequence). Deletions cut 0 bases from V and 0 bases from J, with 9 bases between. This CDR3 reads CASSLGQGYQETQYF. The CDR3 coding sequence is TGTGCCAGCAGCTTGGGCCAGGGGTACCAAGAGACCCAGTACTTC.

V and J are TRBV5-1 and TRBJ1-3; D ambiguous. Germline V gene sequence: CDR1 SGHRS, CDR2 YFSETQ. CDR3 length: 14 amino acids. V gave up 0 bases and J gave up 5 bases, with 9 bases separating them. The CDR3 spells CASSLDEGRNTIYF. The CDR3 DNA reads TGCGCCAGCAGCTTGGATGAGGGAAGAAACACCATATATTTT.

The gene calls are TRBV10-3 and TRBJ1-5; tentatively, D is TRBD1 (6 bases). This CDR3 region has 16 residues. The ends were cut back, 7 bases at V and 7 bases at J, with 23 bases in the middle. The germline V gene has CDR1 ENHRY and CDR2 SYGVKD. The CDR3 here is CAITPTDTGMFQPQHF. In DNA form, the CDR3 reads TGTGCCATCACCCCAACCGACACAGGGATGTTCCAGCCCCAGCATTTT.

CDR3 residues: CASSPDREGNTIYF. The CDR3 DNA reads TGCGCCAGCAGCCCGGACAGGGAGGGAAACACCATATATTTT. This chain uses TRBV5-1 with TRBJ1-3, with 8 bases identical to TRBD1. V lost 4 bases to trimming and J lost 4 bases; unmatched junction nucleotides: 4. The CDR3 loop spans 14 amino acids. From germline, CDR1 is SGHRS and CDR2 YFSETQ. Full variable domain (remainder filled in from reference TRBV5-1 and TRBJ1-3): KAGVTQTPRYLIKTRGQQVTLSCSPISGHRSVSWYQQTPGQGLQFLFEYFSETQRNKGNFPGRFSGRQFSNSRSEMNVSTLELGDSALYLCASSPDREGNTIYFGEGSWLTVV.